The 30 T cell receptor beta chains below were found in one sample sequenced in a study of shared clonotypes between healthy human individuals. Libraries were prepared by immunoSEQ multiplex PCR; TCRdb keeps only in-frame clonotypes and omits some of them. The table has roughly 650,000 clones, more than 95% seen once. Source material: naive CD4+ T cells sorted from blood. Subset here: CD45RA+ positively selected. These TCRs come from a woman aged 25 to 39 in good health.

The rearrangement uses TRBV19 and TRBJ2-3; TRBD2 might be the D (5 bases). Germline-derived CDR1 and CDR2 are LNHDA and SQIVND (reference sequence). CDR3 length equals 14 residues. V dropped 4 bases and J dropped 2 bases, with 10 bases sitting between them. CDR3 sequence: CASSKSGNTDTQYF. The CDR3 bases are TGTGCCAGTAGTAAGAGCGGTAACACAGATACGCAGTATTTT.

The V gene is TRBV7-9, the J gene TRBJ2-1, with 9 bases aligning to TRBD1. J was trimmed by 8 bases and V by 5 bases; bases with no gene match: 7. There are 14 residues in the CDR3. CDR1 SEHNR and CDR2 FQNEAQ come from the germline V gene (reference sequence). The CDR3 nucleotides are TGTGCCAGCAGCATCGGACAGGGGAGGTATGAGCAGTTCTTC. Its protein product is CASSIGQGRYEQFF.

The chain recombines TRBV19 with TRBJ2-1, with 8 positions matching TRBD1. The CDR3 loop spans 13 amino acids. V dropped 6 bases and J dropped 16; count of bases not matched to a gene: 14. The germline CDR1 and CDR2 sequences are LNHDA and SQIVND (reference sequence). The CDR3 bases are TGTGCCAGTAGCCCCAGGACAGGGTCGGTTCGCTTCTTC. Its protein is CASSPRTGSVRFF.

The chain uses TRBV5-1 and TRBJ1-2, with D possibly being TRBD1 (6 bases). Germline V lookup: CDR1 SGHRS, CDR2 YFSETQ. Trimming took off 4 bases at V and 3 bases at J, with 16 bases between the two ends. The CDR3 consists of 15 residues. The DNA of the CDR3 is TGCGCCAGCAGCCAGGGGTCGGGGCACGACTATGGCTACACCTTC. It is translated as CASSQGSGHDYGYTF.

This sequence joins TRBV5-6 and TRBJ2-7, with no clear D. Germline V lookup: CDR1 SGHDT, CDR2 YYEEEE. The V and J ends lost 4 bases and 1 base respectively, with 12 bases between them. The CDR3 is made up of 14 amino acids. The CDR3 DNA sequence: TGTGCCAGCAGCAGGTGGTGGGGATCCTACGAGCAGTACTTC. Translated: CASSRWWGSYEQYF.

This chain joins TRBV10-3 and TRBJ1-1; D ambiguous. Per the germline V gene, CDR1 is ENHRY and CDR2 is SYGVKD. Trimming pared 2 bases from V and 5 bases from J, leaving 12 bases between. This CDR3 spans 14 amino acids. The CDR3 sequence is CAISELEGRTEAFF. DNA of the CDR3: TGTGCCATCAGTGAGCTGGAGGGCCGAACTGAAGCTTTCTTT.

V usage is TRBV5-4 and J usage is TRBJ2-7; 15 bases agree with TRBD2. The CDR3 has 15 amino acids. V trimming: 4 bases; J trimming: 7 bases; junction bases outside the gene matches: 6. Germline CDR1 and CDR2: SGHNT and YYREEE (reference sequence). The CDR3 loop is CASSRSGLAGGEQYF. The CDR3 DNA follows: TGTGCCAGCAGCAGATCGGGACTAGCGGGAGGAGAGCAGTACTTC.

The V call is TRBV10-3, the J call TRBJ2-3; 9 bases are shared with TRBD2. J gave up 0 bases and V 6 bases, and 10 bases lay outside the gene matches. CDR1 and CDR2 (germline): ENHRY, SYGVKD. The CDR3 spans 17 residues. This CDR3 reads CAIRTTVAGVSTDTQYF. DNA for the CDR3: TGTGCCATCAGGACGACTGTAGCGGGAGTGAGCACAGATACGCAGTATTTT.

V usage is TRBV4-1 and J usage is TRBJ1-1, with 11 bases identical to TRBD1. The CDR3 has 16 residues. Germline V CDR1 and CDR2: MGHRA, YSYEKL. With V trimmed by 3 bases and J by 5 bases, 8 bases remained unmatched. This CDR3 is CASSQRKGTGGTEAFF. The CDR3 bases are TGCGCCAGCAGCCAGAGGAAAGGGACAGGGGGTACTGAAGCTTTCTTT.

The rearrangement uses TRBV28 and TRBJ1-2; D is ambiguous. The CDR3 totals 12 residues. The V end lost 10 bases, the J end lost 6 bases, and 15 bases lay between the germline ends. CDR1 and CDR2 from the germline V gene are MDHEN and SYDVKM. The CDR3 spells CATRSTVDGYTF. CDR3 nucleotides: TGTGCCACCCGTTCGACCGTCGATGGCTACACCTTC.

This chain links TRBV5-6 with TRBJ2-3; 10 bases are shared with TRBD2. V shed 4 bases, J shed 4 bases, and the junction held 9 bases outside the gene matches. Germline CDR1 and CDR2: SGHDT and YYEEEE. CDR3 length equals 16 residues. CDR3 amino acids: CASSRRAGGGADTQYF. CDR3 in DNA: TGTGCCAGCAGCCGACGAGCGGGAGGGGGGGCAGATACGCAGTATTTT. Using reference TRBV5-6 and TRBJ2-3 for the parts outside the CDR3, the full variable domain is DAGVTQSPTHLIKTRGQQVTLRCSPKSGHDTVSWYQQALGQGPQFIFQYYEEEERQRGNFPDRFSGHQFPNYSSELNVNALLLGDSALYLCASSRRAGGGADTQYFGPGTRLTVL.

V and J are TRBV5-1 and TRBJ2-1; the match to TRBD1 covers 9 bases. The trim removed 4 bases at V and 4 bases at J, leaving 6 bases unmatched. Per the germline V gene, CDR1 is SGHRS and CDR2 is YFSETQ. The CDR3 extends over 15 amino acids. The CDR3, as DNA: TGCGCCAGCAGCAACCGGGACAGGGCTTACAATGAGCAGTTCTTC. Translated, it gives CASSNRDRAYNEQFF.

The CDR3 protein is CASSITTGRNIQYF. CDR3 DNA sequence: TGTGCCAGCAGTATTACGACAGGGAGGAACATTCAGTACTTC. The chain employs TRBV28 and TRBJ2-4, with TRBD1 as a possible D gene (7 bases). Between the trimmed V and J ends, which lost 5 bases and 7 bases, there was a span of 15 bases. Germline CDR1 is MDHEN and CDR2 is SYDVKM. The CDR3 has 14 residues.

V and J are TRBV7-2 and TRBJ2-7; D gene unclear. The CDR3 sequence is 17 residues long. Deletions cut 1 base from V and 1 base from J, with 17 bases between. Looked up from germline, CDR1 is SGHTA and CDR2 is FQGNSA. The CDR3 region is CASSLVRGNRLSYEQYF. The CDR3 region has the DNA TGTGCCAGCAGCTTAGTCCGAGGAAATAGGTTGTCCTACGAGCAGTACTTC.

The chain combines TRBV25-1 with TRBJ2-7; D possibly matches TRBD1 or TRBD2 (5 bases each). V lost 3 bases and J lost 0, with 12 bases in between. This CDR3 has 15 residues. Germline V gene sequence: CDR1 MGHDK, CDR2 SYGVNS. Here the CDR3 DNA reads TGTGCCAGCAGTGACAGGGTAGCGAGCTCCTACGAGCAGTACTTC. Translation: CASSDRVASSYEQYF.

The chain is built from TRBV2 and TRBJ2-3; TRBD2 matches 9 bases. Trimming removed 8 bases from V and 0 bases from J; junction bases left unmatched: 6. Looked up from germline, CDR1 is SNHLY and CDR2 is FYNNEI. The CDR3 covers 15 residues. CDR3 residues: CASGLAGPSTDTQYF. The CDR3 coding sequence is TGTGCCAGCGGCCTAGCGGGACCTAGCACAGATACGCAGTATTTT.

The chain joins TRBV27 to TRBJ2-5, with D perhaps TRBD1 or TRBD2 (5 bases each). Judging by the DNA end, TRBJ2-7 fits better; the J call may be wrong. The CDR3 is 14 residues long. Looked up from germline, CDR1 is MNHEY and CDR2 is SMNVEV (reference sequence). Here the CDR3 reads CASSFRARGYEQYF. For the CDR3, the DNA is TGTGCCAGCAGTTTCAGGGCTCGGGGCTACGAGCAGTACTTC.

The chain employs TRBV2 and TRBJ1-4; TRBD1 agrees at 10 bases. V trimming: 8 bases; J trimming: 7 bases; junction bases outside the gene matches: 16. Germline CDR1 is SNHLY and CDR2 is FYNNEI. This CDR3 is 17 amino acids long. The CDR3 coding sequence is TGTGCCAGCGCCTGGGCGGCGGGACAGGGGACTGGTGAAAAACTGTTTTTT. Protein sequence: CASAWAAGQGTGEKLFF.

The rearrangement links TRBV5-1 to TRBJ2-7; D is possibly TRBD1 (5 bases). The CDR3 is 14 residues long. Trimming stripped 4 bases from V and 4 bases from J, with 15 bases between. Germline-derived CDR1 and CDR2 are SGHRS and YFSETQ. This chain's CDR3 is CASSPPDSRYEQYF. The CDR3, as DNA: TGCGCCAGCAGCCCCCCTGACAGCCGATACGAGCAGTACTTC.

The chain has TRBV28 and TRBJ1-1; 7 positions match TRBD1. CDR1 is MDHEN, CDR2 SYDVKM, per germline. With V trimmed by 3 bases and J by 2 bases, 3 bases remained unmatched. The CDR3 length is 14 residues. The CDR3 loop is CASSFHRGNTEAFF. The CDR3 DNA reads TGTGCCAGCAGTTTCCACAGGGGAAACACTGAAGCTTTCTTT.

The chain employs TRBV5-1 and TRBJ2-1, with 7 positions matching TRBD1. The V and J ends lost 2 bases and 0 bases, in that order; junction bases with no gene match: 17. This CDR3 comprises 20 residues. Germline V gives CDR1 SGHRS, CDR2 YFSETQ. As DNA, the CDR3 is TGCGCCAGCAGCTTCCCACGGGACAGTCGCCCCCCAAGCTCCTACAATGAGCAGTTCTTC. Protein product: CASSFPRDSRPPSSYNEQFF. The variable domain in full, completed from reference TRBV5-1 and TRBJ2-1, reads KAGVTQTPRYLIKTRGQQVTLSCSPISGHRSVSWYQQTPGQGLQFLFEYFSETQRNKGNFPGRFSGRQFSNSRSEMNVSTLELGDSALYLCASSFPRDSRPPSSYNEQFFGPGTRLTVL.

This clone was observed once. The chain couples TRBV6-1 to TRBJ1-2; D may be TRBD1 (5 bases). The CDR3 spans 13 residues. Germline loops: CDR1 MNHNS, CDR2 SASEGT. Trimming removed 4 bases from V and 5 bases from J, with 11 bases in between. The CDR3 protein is CASSGGARYGYTF. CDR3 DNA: TGTGCCAGCAGTGGCGGGGCTCGGTATGGCTACACCTTC.

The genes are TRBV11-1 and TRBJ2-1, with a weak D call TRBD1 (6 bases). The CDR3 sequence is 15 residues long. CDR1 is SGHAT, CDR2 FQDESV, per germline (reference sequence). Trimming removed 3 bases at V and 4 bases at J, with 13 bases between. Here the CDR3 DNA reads TGTGCCAGCAGCTTTCGAGACAGGCCTTACAATGAGCAGTTCTTC. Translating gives CASSFRDRPYNEQFF.

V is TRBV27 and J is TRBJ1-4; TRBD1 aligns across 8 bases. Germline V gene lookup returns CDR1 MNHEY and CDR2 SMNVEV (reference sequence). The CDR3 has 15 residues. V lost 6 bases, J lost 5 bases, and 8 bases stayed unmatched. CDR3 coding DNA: TGTGCCAGCAGAAATTGGAGACAGGGGAATGAAAAACTGTTTTTT. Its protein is CASRNWRQGNEKLFF.

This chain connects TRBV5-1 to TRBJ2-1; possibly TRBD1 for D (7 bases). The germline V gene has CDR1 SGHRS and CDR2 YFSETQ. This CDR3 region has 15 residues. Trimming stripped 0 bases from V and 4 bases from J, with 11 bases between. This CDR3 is CASSLDSGGYNEQFF. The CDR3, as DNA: TGCGCCAGCAGCTTGGATTCAGGGGGGTACAATGAGCAGTTCTTC.

CDR3 amino acids: CASSYFLSREQFF. CDR3 nucleotide sequence: TGTGCCAGCAGTTACTTCCTCAGTAGGGAGCAGTTCTTC. The genes are TRBV6-5 and TRBJ2-1; no firm D call. The germline V and J ends were trimmed by 1 base and 10 bases, with 11 bases remaining between them. CDR3 length equals 13 residues. In germline, CDR1 is MNHEY, CDR2 SVGAGI.

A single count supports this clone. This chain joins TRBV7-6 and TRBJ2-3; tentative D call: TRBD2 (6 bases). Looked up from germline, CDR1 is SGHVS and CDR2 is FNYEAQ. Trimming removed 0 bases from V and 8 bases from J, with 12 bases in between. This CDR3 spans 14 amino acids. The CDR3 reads CASSLAGAGGTQYF. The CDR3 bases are TGTGCCAGCAGCTTAGCGGGAGCGGGCGGTACGCAGTATTTT.

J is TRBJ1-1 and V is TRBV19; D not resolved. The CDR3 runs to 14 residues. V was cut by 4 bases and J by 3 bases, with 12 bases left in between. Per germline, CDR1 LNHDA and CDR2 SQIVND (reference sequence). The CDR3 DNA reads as TGTGCCAGTAGTAGCGTTAACTGGGACACTGAAGCTTTCTTT. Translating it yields CASSSVNWDTEAFF.

This CDR3 is CASSPGQGVADTQYF. CDR3 DNA: TGTGCCAGCAGTCCCGGACAGGGGGTTGCAGATACGCAGTATTTT. The V and J genes are TRBV28 and TRBJ2-3, with 10 bases identical to TRBD1. Germline V gene data show CDR1 as MDHEN and CDR2 as SYDVKM. V was clipped by 5 bases and J by 4 bases; unmatched bases: 6. CDR3 size: 15 residues.

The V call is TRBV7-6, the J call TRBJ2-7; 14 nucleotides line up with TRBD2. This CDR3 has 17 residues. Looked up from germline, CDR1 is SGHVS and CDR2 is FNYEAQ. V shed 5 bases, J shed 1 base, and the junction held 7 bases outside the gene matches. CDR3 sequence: CASSTPWTSGRSYEQYF. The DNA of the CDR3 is TGTGCCAGCAGCACCCCCTGGACTAGCGGGAGGTCCTACGAGCAGTACTTC.